These 14 T cell receptor beta chains were all obtained from the same sample, sequenced in a study of blood T cell repertoires in COVID-19. Data came from immunoSEQ multiplex PCR; TCRdb stores just in-frame clones and leaves some out. The sample shows 150,000 to 200,000 clones, about 80% of them seen only once. Sample: PBMCs or T cells enriched from blood (not recorded which). These receptor sequences come from a woman aged 55 to 70 with acute COVID-19.

This clone was seen only once. This chain connects TRBV28 to TRBJ1-2; the match to TRBD1 covers 8 bases. Germline V gene sequence: CDR1 MDHEN, CDR2 SYDVKM. Trimming took 9 bases from V and 3 from J; bases not matched to a gene: 12. CDR3 size: 15 residues. This CDR3 reads CASSPLDRAYYGYTF. For the CDR3, the DNA is TGTGCCAGTTCCCCTTTGGACAGGGCTTACTATGGCTACACCTTC.

This sequence joins TRBV18 and TRBJ1-4; tentatively, D is TRBD1 (5 bases). Germline V CDR1 and CDR2: KGHSH, LQKENI. The germline V and J ends were trimmed by 0 bases and 7 bases, with 15 bases remaining between them. This CDR3 contains 16 residues. CDR3 protein: CASSPPNSVGREKLFF. The CDR3 nucleotides are TGTGCCAGCTCACCACCGAATAGTGTGGGGCGTGAAAAACTGTTTTTT.

The DNA for the CDR3 is TGTGCCAGCAGCTTCAATAGACAGTCTTCAAACTACAATGAGCAGTTCTTC. Translation: CASSFNRQSSNYNEQFF. This chain links TRBV7-6 with TRBJ2-1; the D gene is possibly TRBD1 (5 bases). V gave up 3 bases and J gave up 3 bases, with 18 bases separating them. CDR1 and CDR2 (germline): SGHVS, FNYEAQ. The CDR3 consists of 17 residues.

The chain couples TRBV11-3 to TRBJ2-1, with D possibly matching TRBD1 (5 bases). The CDR3 sequence is 14 residues long. Germline CDR1 is SGHNT and CDR2 is YENEEA. V lost 2 bases, J lost 9 bases, and 14 bases lay in between. In nucleotides, the CDR3 is TGTGCCAGCAGCTTACCCCTAAGGGGCGGTGAGCAGTTCTTC. This gives the protein CASSLPLRGGEQFF.

The chain joins TRBV27 to TRBJ2-2; TRBD1 is a possible D gene (6 bases). Germline CDR1 is MNHEY and CDR2 is SMNVEV (reference sequence). There are 15 residues in the CDR3. Trimming pared 4 bases from V and 4 bases from J, leaving 13 bases between. CDR3 nucleotide sequence: TGTGCCAGCAGTTCCACAGGGTTCGGCACCGGGGAGCTGTTTTTT. This translates into CASSSTGFGTGELFF.

The chain carries TRBV7-9 and TRBJ2-1; perhaps TRBD2 as D (6 bases). The V gene's germline CDR1 is SEHNR and CDR2 FQNEAQ (reference sequence). The CDR3 spans 11 residues. The V end lost 5 bases, the J end lost 10 bases, and 9 bases lay between the germline ends. The CDR3 DNA follows: TGTGCCAGCAGCCTGGCGGGGGAGCAGTTCTTC. As protein: CASSLAGEQFF.

The chain recombines TRBV2 with TRBJ2-1, with 9 bases aligning to TRBD2. The CDR3 totals 15 residues. After removal of 4 bases from V and 7 bases from J, the junction contained 8 bases not matched to a gene. CDR1 is SNHLY and CDR2 is FYNNEI in the germline V gene. The CDR3 DNA reads TGTGCCAGCAGTGTGGGGCTAGCGGGAATGAATGAGCAGTTCTTC. Its translation: CASSVGLAGMNEQFF.

This clone was detected once. This chain links TRBV5-1 with TRBJ2-5; 7 bases match TRBD1. Germline values: CDR1 SGHRS, CDR2 YFSETQ. V shed 0 bases and J 7 bases; nucleotides not matched to a gene: 9. This CDR3 spans 15 amino acids. This CDR3 reads CASSLGRQGGGTQYF. CDR3 bases: TGCGCCAGCAGCTTGGGGAGACAGGGTGGCGGGACCCAGTACTTC.

V and J are TRBV4-2 and TRBJ2-3; D is possibly TRBD2 (6 bases). This CDR3 contains 14 residues. V shed 4 bases and J shed 7 bases, with 15 bases lying between them. Germline V gene data show CDR1 as LGHNA and CDR2 as YNFKEQ. CDR3 sequence (DNA): TGTGCCAGCAGCCGCTGGGACTCCGGGAATACGCAGTATTTT. As protein: CASSRWDSGNTQYF.

V gene TRBV19 combines with J gene TRBJ2-7; TRBD2 matches at 8 bases. This CDR3 has 16 amino acids. Losses at the gene ends were 5 bases for V and 5 bases for J; bases not matched to a gene: 14. CDR1 LNHDA and CDR2 SQIVND come from the germline V gene (reference sequence). CDR3 amino acids: CASSAGGGVLLHEQYF. CDR3 nucleotides: TGTGCCAGTAGTGCCGGGGGGGGAGTACTCCTACACGAGCAGTACTTC.

This clone was observed a single time. The chain uses TRBV25-1 and TRBJ2-7; unclear D gene. Trimming shortened V by 2 bases and J by 10 bases, and 18 bases separated the two germline ends. Per germline, CDR1 MGHDK and CDR2 SYGVNS. The CDR3 is made up of 14 amino acids. The chain's CDR3 is CASSEPGSENHQYF. CDR3 DNA sequence: TGTGCCAGCAGTGAACCCGGGTCCGAAAATCACCAGTACTTC.

The chain has TRBV7-6 and TRBJ1-1; D might be TRBD1 (5 bases). This CDR3 is 12 amino acids long. CDR1 and CDR2 from the germline V gene are SGHVS and FNYEAQ. The V and J ends lost 5 bases and 4 bases respectively, with 8 bases between them. Here the CDR3 reads CASSQGVTEAFF. CDR3 bases: TGTGCCAGCAGCCAAGGGGTCACTGAAGCTTTCTTT. Based on the CDR3 plus reference TRBV7-6 and TRBJ1-1, the full variable domain is GAGVSQSPRYKVTKRGQDVALRCDPISGHVSLYWYRQALGQGPEFLTYFNYEAQQDKSGLPNDRFSAERPEGSISTLTIQRTEQRDSAMYRCASSQGVTEAFFGQGTRLTVV.

The chain carries TRBV2 and TRBJ1-5; D is unresolved. The CDR3 runs 14 residues. Per germline, CDR1 SNHLY and CDR2 FYNNEI. V dropped 2 bases and J dropped 6 bases, with 11 bases sitting between them. Written as DNA, the CDR3 is TGTGCCAGCAGTGAACTGTCGGGGTTTCAGCCCCAGCATTTT. Amino acid sequence: CASSELSGFQPQHF.

The rearrangement links TRBV18 to TRBJ2-7; D is ambiguous. V lost 4 bases and J lost 2, with 9 bases in between. CDR1 and CDR2 (germline): KGHSH, LQKENI. The CDR3 consists of 13 residues. The CDR3 is CASSLDGTYEQYV. For the CDR3, the DNA is TGTGCCAGCTCACTCGATGGCACCTACGAGCAGTACGTC.